A few counts support the clone carrying this T cell receptor beta chain. Its antigen remains unknown. This CDR3 is missing its conserved last phenylalanine or tryptophan, likely due to a read error. The data stem from a study of yellow fever vaccine responses in identical twins. Whole-study results and caveats: Convergence reportedly seemed to mark part of the twins' vaccine T cell response, with personalization marking the rest.

TCRdb re-called the RT-PCR reads through MiXCR, storing one row per CDR3 protein. The repertoire consists of 20,000 to 25,000 distinct CDR3 sequences, with roughly 73% occurring once and the leading ten covering around 4.8%. CDR3 length: 14 residues. V was cut by 4 bases and J by 3 bases, with 12 bases left in between. Germline loops: CDR1 MGHRA, CDR2 YSYEKL. This sequence originates from a woman between 18 and 29 years old who received the yellow fever vaccine. The chain links TRBV4-1 to TRBJ1-1; maybe TRBD1 (5 bases). The input for sequencing was T cells from blood (PBMCs), unsorted or a sorted subset (not recorded which), taken before or after yellow fever vaccination (not recorded which). The CDR3 is CASSPRDRHTEAFL. CDR3 in DNA: TGCGCCAGCAGCCCCCGCGACAGACACACTGAAGCTTTCCTT.